This is a list of T cell receptor beta chains from one sample in a study of T-cell memory formation after mild COVID-19. TCRdb called the 5' RACE reads again in MiXCR, with one record for every CDR3 protein. The table lists 250,000 to 300,000 distinct CDR3 sequences, about 17% of them singletons. The source material was PBMCs or a T cell subset sorted from them (not recorded which). All receptors derive from a man between 18 and 29 years old who had mild COVID-19 (a few samples of this study predate the infection). Cell type and time point are not known. The CDR3 runs from the conserved cysteine through the conserved F or W. Fields, in order: J gene, CDR3 length, clone size, D gene, V gene, CDR3 protein, CDR3 DNA. A D gene is named only where the DNA matches it firmly. Only some rows state a clone size, as once, few, many or a class for expanded clones.

j_call: TRBJ2-1
cdr3_length: 12
clone_size: few
d_call: -
v_call: TRBV5-5
cdr3_aa: CASRTTGNEQFF
cdr3_nt: TGTGCCAGCAGGACGACCGGCAATGAGCAGTTCTTC

j_call: TRBJ1-1
cdr3_length: 13
clone_size: few
d_call: -
v_call: TRBV4-1
cdr3_aa: CASSLQMNTEAFF
cdr3_nt: TGCGCCAGCAGCCTCCAGATGAACACTGAAGCTTTCTTT

j_call: TRBJ2-6
cdr3_length: 17
clone_size: few
d_call: -
v_call: TRBV4-3
cdr3_aa: CASSQEGRTSGANVLTF
cdr3_nt: TGCGCCAGCAGCCAAGAGGGACGGACCTCTGGGGCCAACGTCCTGACTTTC

j_call: TRBJ1-4
cdr3_length: 14
clone_size: -
d_call: -
v_call: TRBV12-3/TRBV12-4
cdr3_aa: CASSSTAQNEKLFF
cdr3_nt: TGTGCCAGCAGTTCGACAGCCCAAAATGAAAAACTGTTTTTT

j_call: TRBJ2-5
cdr3_length: 14
clone_size: few
d_call: -
v_call: TRBV7-3
cdr3_aa: CASSLGGNGETQYF
cdr3_nt: TGTGCCAGCAGCTTAGGAGGGAACGGGGAGACCCAGTACTTC

j_call: TRBJ2-3
cdr3_length: 16
clone_size: few
d_call: -
v_call: TRBV7-6
cdr3_aa: CASSPSGQVGEDTQYF
cdr3_nt: TGTGCCAGCAGCCCCAGCGGGCAGGTTGGGGAAGATACGCAGTATTTT

j_call: TRBJ2-1
cdr3_length: 14
clone_size: few
d_call: TRBD2
v_call: TRBV29-1
cdr3_aa: CSVERASGDLEQFF
cdr3_nt: TGCAGCGTTGAACGGGCTAGCGGGGATCTTGAGCAGTTCTTC

j_call: TRBJ2-2
cdr3_length: 18
clone_size: -
d_call: TRBD1
v_call: TRBV5-1
cdr3_aa: CASSLAGRGGENTGELFF
cdr3_nt: TGCGCCAGCAGCTTGGCCGGTAGAGGGGGCGAGAACACCGGGGAGCTGTTTTTT

j_call: TRBJ1-1
cdr3_length: 16
clone_size: -
d_call: -
v_call: TRBV7-8
cdr3_aa: CASSWIPRGMNTEAFF
cdr3_nt: TGTGCCAGCAGTTGGATACCGAGGGGCATGAACACTGAAGCTTTCTTT

j_call: TRBJ2-5
cdr3_length: 16
clone_size: few
d_call: -
v_call: TRBV5-4
cdr3_aa: CASRERSTSPPETQYF
cdr3_nt: TGTGCCAGCAGGGAGAGGTCTACTAGCCCCCCAGAGACCCAGTACTTC

j_call: TRBJ2-1
cdr3_length: 16
clone_size: -
d_call: TRBD1
v_call: TRBV6-5
cdr3_aa: CASSYSGTGGSWEQFF
cdr3_nt: TGTGCCAGCAGTTACTCAGGGACAGGGGGCTCGTGGGAGCAGTTCTTC

j_call: TRBJ1-6
cdr3_length: 13
clone_size: -
d_call: -
v_call: TRBV29-1
cdr3_aa: CSVVEDGNSPLHF
cdr3_nt: TGCAGCGTTGTCGAGGATGGGAATTCACCCCTCCACTTT

j_call: TRBJ1-6
cdr3_length: 15
clone_size: few
d_call: -
v_call: TRBV2
cdr3_aa: CASREGTSPNSPLHF
cdr3_nt: TGTGCCAGCAGGGAGGGGACCAGTCCTAATTCACCCCTCCACTTT

j_call: TRBJ2-2
cdr3_length: 16
clone_size: -
d_call: -
v_call: TRBV27
cdr3_aa: CASSLAVHYPTGELFF
cdr3_nt: TGTGCCAGCAGTTTAGCGGTTCACTACCCCACCGGGGAGCTGTTTTTT

j_call: TRBJ2-7
cdr3_length: 12
clone_size: -
d_call: TRBD2
v_call: TRBV10-3
cdr3_aa: CAISDGGYEQYF
cdr3_nt: TGTGCCATCAGTGACGGGGGGTACGAGCAGTACTTC

j_call: TRBJ1-3
cdr3_length: 14
clone_size: -
d_call: TRBD1
v_call: TRBV10-3
cdr3_aa: CAISVDRVGNTIYF
cdr3_nt: TGTGCCATCAGTGTCGACAGGGTTGGAAACACCATATATTTT

j_call: TRBJ1-2
cdr3_length: 14
clone_size: -
d_call: -
v_call: TRBV29-1
cdr3_aa: CSVGDDGGLYGYTF
cdr3_nt: TGCAGCGTTGGTGATGACGGGGGTCTTTATGGCTACACCTTC

j_call: TRBJ1-5
cdr3_length: 13
clone_size: -
d_call: TRBD1
v_call: TRBV28
cdr3_aa: CASRTGGYQPQHF
cdr3_nt: TGTGCCAGCAGGACAGGGGGCTATCAGCCCCAGCATTTT

j_call: TRBJ1-2
cdr3_length: 11
clone_size: many
d_call: TRBD1
v_call: TRBV7-8
cdr3_aa: CASSGTAAYTF
cdr3_nt: TGTGCCAGCAGCGGGACAGCGGCCTACACCTTC

j_call: TRBJ2-6
cdr3_length: 18
clone_size: many
d_call: TRBD1
v_call: TRBV10-3
cdr3_aa: CAIRPSQGADSGANVLTF
cdr3_nt: TGTGCCATCAGGCCCTCCCAGGGGGCAGACTCTGGGGCCAACGTCCTGACTTTC

j_call: TRBJ1-5
cdr3_length: 13
clone_size: -
d_call: -
v_call: TRBV6-2/TRBV6-3
cdr3_aa: CASSYRLTQPQHF
cdr3_nt: TGTGCCAGCAGTTACCGATTGACTCAGCCCCAGCATTTT

j_call: TRBJ2-3
cdr3_length: 15
clone_size: -
d_call: -
v_call: TRBV9
cdr3_aa: CASSVTGIRTDTQYF
cdr3_nt: TGTGCCAGCAGCGTGACAGGAATCCGCACAGATACGCAGTATTTT

j_call: TRBJ2-2
cdr3_length: 14
clone_size: few
d_call: -
v_call: TRBV6-5
cdr3_aa: CASSYGGPTGELFF
cdr3_nt: TGTGCCAGCAGTTATGGGGGCCCCACCGGGGAGCTGTTTTTT

j_call: TRBJ2-2
cdr3_length: 17
clone_size: few
d_call: -
v_call: TRBV7-3
cdr3_aa: CASSLTFRGALAGELFF
cdr3_nt: TGTGCCAGCAGCCTGACCTTCCGGGGGGCCCTTGCCGGGGAGCTGTTTTTT

j_call: TRBJ2-1
cdr3_length: 13
clone_size: -
d_call: -
v_call: TRBV5-1
cdr3_aa: CASRFGVDDEQFF
cdr3_nt: TGCGCCAGCAGGTTTGGGGTGGACGATGAGCAGTTCTTC

j_call: TRBJ2-5
cdr3_length: 18
clone_size: few
d_call: TRBD1
v_call: TRBV4-1
cdr3_aa: CASSQDPSRDRGLETQYF
cdr3_nt: TGCGCCAGCAGCCAAGACCCCTCCCGGGACAGGGGGCTAGAGACCCAGTACTTC

j_call: TRBJ2-7
cdr3_length: 15
clone_size: once
d_call: TRBD2
v_call: TRBV13
cdr3_aa: CASRLGAGGSTGQYF
cdr3_nt: TGTGCCAGCCGCTTAGGAGCGGGGGGCTCGACAGGGCAGTACTTC

j_call: TRBJ1-5
cdr3_length: 16
clone_size: few
d_call: -
v_call: TRBV7-2
cdr3_aa: CASSSQQGNGNQPQHF
cdr3_nt: TGTGCCAGCAGCTCTCAACAGGGTAACGGCAATCAGCCCCAGCATTTT

j_call: TRBJ1-6
cdr3_length: 15
clone_size: few
d_call: -
v_call: TRBV12-3/TRBV12-4
cdr3_aa: CASSLGQAANSPLHF
cdr3_nt: TGTGCCAGCAGTTTGGGTCAGGCCGCCAATTCACCCCTCCACTTT

j_call: TRBJ1-4
cdr3_length: 12
clone_size: few
d_call: -
v_call: TRBV12-3/TRBV12-4
cdr3_aa: CASRSPGEKLFF
cdr3_nt: TGTGCCAGCCGCTCACCAGGTGAAAAACTGTTTTTT

j_call: TRBJ1-6
cdr3_length: 16
clone_size: few
d_call: -
v_call: TRBV4-2
cdr3_aa: CASSPRAPAENSPLHF
cdr3_nt: TGTGCCAGCAGCCCTCGGGCCCCGGCGGAAAATTCACCCCTCCACTTT

j_call: TRBJ2-5
cdr3_length: 14
clone_size: -
d_call: -
v_call: TRBV5-1
cdr3_aa: CASSQGPTQETQYF
cdr3_nt: TGCGCCAGCAGCCAGGGGCCGACCCAAGAGACCCAGTACTTC

j_call: TRBJ2-5
cdr3_length: 17
clone_size: few
d_call: TRBD2
v_call: TRBV7-3
cdr3_aa: CASSLAAGLGGQETQYF
cdr3_nt: TGTGCCAGCAGCTTAGCGGCGGGACTAGGAGGCCAAGAGACCCAGTACTTC

j_call: TRBJ1-6
cdr3_length: 17
clone_size: -
d_call: -
v_call: TRBV4-3
cdr3_aa: CASSQGFQGAYNSPLHF
cdr3_nt: TGCGCCAGCAGCCAAGGGTTCCAGGGTGCCTATAATTCACCCCTCCACTTT

j_call: TRBJ2-3
cdr3_length: 16
clone_size: -
d_call: -
v_call: TRBV4-3
cdr3_aa: CASSQDSWGPTDTQYF
cdr3_nt: TGCGCCAGCAGCCAAGATTCATGGGGACCCACAGATACGCAGTATTTT

j_call: TRBJ1-1
cdr3_length: 19
clone_size: -
d_call: -
v_call: TRBV4-2
cdr3_aa: CASSQDMGALGLLNTEAFF
cdr3_nt: TGTGCCAGCAGCCAAGATATGGGGGCGTTGGGTTTATTGAACACTGAAGCTTTCTTT

j_call: TRBJ1-1
cdr3_length: 12
clone_size: few
d_call: -
v_call: TRBV14
cdr3_aa: CASSHVYTEAFF
cdr3_nt: TGTGCCAGCAGCCACGTATACACTGAAGCTTTCTTT

j_call: TRBJ1-1
cdr3_length: 17
clone_size: -
d_call: -
v_call: TRBV6-5
cdr3_aa: CASSYSIISALNTEAFF
cdr3_nt: TGTGCCAGCAGTTACTCGATAATATCGGCTTTGAACACTGAAGCTTTCTTT

j_call: TRBJ2-1
cdr3_length: 11
clone_size: -
d_call: -
v_call: TRBV12-5
cdr3_aa: CASGLVTEQFF
cdr3_nt: TGTGCTAGTGGTTTGGTCACCGAGCAGTTCTTC

j_call: TRBJ2-1
cdr3_length: 18
clone_size: -
d_call: TRBD2
v_call: TRBV11-2
cdr3_aa: CASSPQGLAGRFYNEQFF
cdr3_nt: TGTGCCAGCAGCCCCCAGGGACTAGCGGGGAGATTCTACAATGAGCAGTTCTTC

j_call: TRBJ2-7
cdr3_length: 16
clone_size: once
d_call: TRBD1
v_call: TRBV4-3
cdr3_aa: CASSQDRGRSVYEQYF
cdr3_nt: TGCGCCAGCAGCCAAGACAGGGGGCGGTCGGTCTACGAGCAGTACTTC

j_call: TRBJ1-2
cdr3_length: 15
clone_size: -
d_call: TRBD1
v_call: TRBV2
cdr3_aa: CASSEGQGALYGYTF
cdr3_nt: TGTGCCAGCAGTGAGGGACAGGGGGCCCTCTATGGCTACACCTTC

j_call: TRBJ2-7
cdr3_length: 14
clone_size: few
d_call: -
v_call: TRBV12-3/TRBV12-4
cdr3_aa: CASSLSLKVYEQYF
cdr3_nt: TGTGCCAGCAGTTTAAGTCTGAAGGTATACGAGCAGTACTTC

j_call: TRBJ2-5
cdr3_length: 13
clone_size: few
d_call: -
v_call: TRBV2
cdr3_aa: CATHGASQETQYF
cdr3_nt: TGTGCCACTCATGGGGCTAGTCAAGAGACCCAGTACTTC

j_call: TRBJ2-1
cdr3_length: 15
clone_size: few
d_call: -
v_call: TRBV24-1
cdr3_aa: CATSDYLSGDNEQFF
cdr3_nt: TGTGCCACGTCCGATTACTTGTCTGGGGACAATGAGCAGTTCTTC

j_call: TRBJ1-1
cdr3_length: 13
clone_size: few
d_call: TRBD1
v_call: TRBV29-1
cdr3_aa: CSVGGQPNTEAFF
cdr3_nt: TGCAGCGTGGGGGGACAGCCGAACACTGAAGCTTTCTTT

j_call: TRBJ1-2
cdr3_length: 12
clone_size: few
d_call: -
v_call: TRBV29-1
cdr3_aa: CSAMTAREGYTF
cdr3_nt: TGCAGCGCCATGACTGCTCGGGAAGGCTACACCTTC

j_call: TRBJ1-1
cdr3_length: 13
clone_size: few
d_call: TRBD1
v_call: TRBV20-1
cdr3_aa: CSAWDRVYTEAFF
cdr3_nt: TGCAGTGCCTGGGACAGGGTTTACACTGAAGCTTTCTTT

j_call: TRBJ1-4
cdr3_length: 15
clone_size: -
d_call: -
v_call: TRBV6-6
cdr3_aa: CASNQKAETGEKLFF
cdr3_nt: TGTGCCAGCAATCAGAAAGCAGAAACGGGTGAAAAACTGTTTTTT

j_call: TRBJ1-5
cdr3_length: 14
clone_size: many
d_call: -
v_call: TRBV15
cdr3_aa: CATSGTGSRQPQHF
cdr3_nt: TGTGCCACCAGCGGTACAGGGTCACGGCAGCCCCAGCATTTT

j_call: TRBJ2-4
cdr3_length: 16
clone_size: -
d_call: TRBD1
v_call: TRBV24-1
cdr3_aa: CATSDWTGGGKNIQYF
cdr3_nt: TGTGCCACCAGTGATTGGACAGGGGGAGGCAAAAACATTCAGTACTTC

j_call: TRBJ2-3
cdr3_length: 15
clone_size: -
d_call: TRBD2
v_call: TRBV10-3
cdr3_aa: CAISESGAFTDTQYF
cdr3_nt: TGTGCCATCTCGGAAAGCGGGGCCTTCACAGATACGCAGTATTTT

j_call: TRBJ1-1
cdr3_length: 12
clone_size: few
d_call: -
v_call: TRBV6-2/TRBV6-3
cdr3_aa: CASSWKGTEAFF
cdr3_nt: TGTGCCAGCAGTTGGAAGGGGACTGAAGCTTTCTTT

j_call: TRBJ2-3
cdr3_length: 15
clone_size: -
d_call: -
v_call: TRBV7-2
cdr3_aa: CASSLVVGAGDTQYF
cdr3_nt: TGTGCCAGCAGCTTAGTTGTCGGGGCGGGGGATACGCAGTATTTT

j_call: TRBJ2-1
cdr3_length: 14
clone_size: few
d_call: -
v_call: TRBV12-3/TRBV12-4
cdr3_aa: CASSLLVVPNEQFF
cdr3_nt: TGTGCCAGCAGTTTACTGGTTGTGCCCAATGAGCAGTTCTTC

j_call: TRBJ2-3
cdr3_length: 13
clone_size: -
d_call: -
v_call: TRBV3-1
cdr3_aa: CASSQDTGNTQYF
cdr3_nt: TGTGCCAGCAGCCAAGATACAGGGAATACGCAGTATTTT

j_call: TRBJ1-1
cdr3_length: 14
clone_size: -
d_call: -
v_call: TRBV5-1
cdr3_aa: CASSLMGMNTEAFF
cdr3_nt: TGCGCCAGCAGCTTGATGGGAATGAACACTGAAGCTTTCTTT

j_call: TRBJ1-2
cdr3_length: 14
clone_size: -
d_call: TRBD1
v_call: TRBV20-1
cdr3_aa: CSALRDRVDYGYTF
cdr3_nt: TGCAGTGCTCTCCGGGACAGAGTTGACTATGGCTACACCTTC

j_call: TRBJ2-5
cdr3_length: 14
clone_size: -
d_call: TRBD1
v_call: TRBV13
cdr3_aa: CASSVRGRRETQYF
cdr3_nt: TGTGCCAGCAGCGTCAGGGGGCGAAGGGAGACCCAGTACTTC